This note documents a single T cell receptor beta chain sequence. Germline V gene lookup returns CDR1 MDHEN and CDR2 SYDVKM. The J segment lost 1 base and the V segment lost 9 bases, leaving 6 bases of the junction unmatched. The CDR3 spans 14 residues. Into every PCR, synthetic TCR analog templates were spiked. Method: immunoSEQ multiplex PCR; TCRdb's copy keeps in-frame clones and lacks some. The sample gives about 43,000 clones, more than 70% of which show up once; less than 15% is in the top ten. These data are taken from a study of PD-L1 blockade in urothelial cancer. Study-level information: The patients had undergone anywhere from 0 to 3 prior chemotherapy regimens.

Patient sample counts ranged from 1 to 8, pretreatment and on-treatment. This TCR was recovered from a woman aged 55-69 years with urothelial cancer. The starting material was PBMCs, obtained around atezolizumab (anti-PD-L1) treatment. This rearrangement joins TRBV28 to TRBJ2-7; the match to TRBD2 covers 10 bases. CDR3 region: CASGEREGSYEQYF. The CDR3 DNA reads TGTGCCAGTGGGGAGCGGGAGGGTTCCTACGAGCAGTACTTC.